The 25 T cell receptor beta chains below come from one sample, sequenced in a study of response to subunit inactivated influenza vaccine. TCRdb ran MiXCR on the RT-PCR reads and lists one entry per CDR3 protein. The data contain 150,000 to 200,000 distinct CDR3 sequences, more than 10% of them seen just once; the ten biggest clones take up about 29%. The data also belong to a second study, concerning T cells expressing NK-cell markers. That study reports: Template switching by 5'RACE with UMIs generated the TCR beta cDNA.

The sample in question was CD8+ T cells sorted from PBMCs, obtained 11 to 12 days after vaccination. All receptors derive from a man aged 50-60 years who received an inactivated influenza vaccine.

This clonotype was seen ten or more times. V is TRBV6-2 or TRBV6-3 and J is TRBJ2-2; D remains ambiguous. The V gene's germline CDR1 is MNHEY and CDR2 SVGEGT. The V end lost 6 bases, the J end lost 2 bases, and 13 bases lay between the germline ends. This CDR3 spans 15 amino acids. In DNA, the CDR3 is TGTGCCAGCAGCCGTACGGACGGAAACACCGGGGAGCTGTTTTTT. Protein: CASSRTDGNTGELFF.

The V call is TRBV12-3 or TRBV12-4, the J call TRBJ1-4, with unresolved D. The CDR3 is made up of 14 amino acids. V was pared by 3 bases and J by 5 bases, with 10 bases between. The CDR3 is CASSFLVRNEKLFF. The CDR3 DNA sequence: TGTGCCAGCAGTTTTCTAGTAAGGAATGAAAAACTGTTTTTT.

The chain has TRBV6-1 and TRBJ2-5, with TRBD1 matching 11 bases. Germline V CDR1 and CDR2: MNHNS, SASEGT. Trimming removed 5 bases from V and 5 bases from J; junction bases left unmatched: 7. The CDR3 is made up of 15 amino acids. CDR3 DNA: TGTGCCAGCAGTATCGGACAGGGGGCCGGGGAGACCCAGTACTTC. Its translation: CASSIGQGAGETQYF.

This clonotype was seen a handful of times. The V gene is TRBV20-1, the J gene TRBJ1-2; maybe TRBD1 (6 bases). Germline V lookup: CDR1 DFQATT, CDR2 SNEGSKA (reference sequence). V lost 3 bases to trimming and J lost 3 bases, with 17 bases between them. The CDR3 length is 15 residues. CDR3: CSASTLSGAYYGYTF. CDR3 in DNA: TGCAGTGCTAGTACCTTATCAGGGGCCTACTATGGCTACACCTTC.

The chain has TRBV4-1 and TRBJ2-1, with 9 bases lining up with TRBD2. With 3 bases clipped from V and 1 base from J, the junction kept 19 bases outside the gene matches. CDR3 length: 21 residues. The germline V gene encodes CDR1 MGHRA and CDR2 YSYEKL. The CDR3 DNA follows: TGCGCCAGCAGCCATCGCGCCCTTATGCTAGCGGGAAAGGGGTCCTACAATGAGCAGTTCTTC. Translating gives CASSHRALMLAGKGSYNEQFF.

The V and J genes are TRBV27 and TRBJ1-2, with TRBD1 matching 12 bases. Germline CDR1 and CDR2: MNHEY and SMNVEV (reference sequence). The CDR3 length is 16 residues. Trimming cost V 5 bases and J 4 bases; bases outside gene matches: 8. The CDR3 is CASSTWGTGGGYGYTF. The CDR3 nucleotides read TGTGCCAGCAGTACTTGGGGGACAGGGGGCGGCTATGGCTACACCTTC.

The chain employs TRBV2 and TRBJ2-2; TRBD2 matches at 8 bases. The CDR3 loop spans 17 amino acids. The V gene's germline CDR1 is SNHLY and CDR2 FYNNEI. V shed 2 bases and J 1 base; nucleotides not matched to a gene: 6. This chain's CDR3 is CASSETTSGGNTGELFF. CDR3 coding DNA: TGTGCCAGCAGTGAAACGACCAGCGGGGGGAACACCGGGGAGCTGTTTTTT.

A few counts support this clonotype. The V and J genes are TRBV24-1 and TRBJ2-1; 9 bases align to TRBD2. V was pared by 1 base and J by 0 bases, with 3 bases of the junction left unmatched. CDR1 KGHDR and CDR2 SFDVKD come from the germline V gene. The CDR3 runs 17 residues. CDR3 in DNA: TGTGCCACCAGTGATTTAGCGGGAGGAAGCTCCTACAATGAGCAGTTCTTC. Protein product: CATSDLAGGSSYNEQFF.

This clonotype has a count of ten or more. The chain recombines TRBV7-8 with TRBJ2-1, with D possibly being TRBD2 (6 bases). Germline V gene lookup returns CDR1 SGHVS and CDR2 FQNEAQ. V gave up 1 base and J gave up 6 bases, with 16 bases separating them. The CDR3 consists of 16 residues. Here the CDR3 reads CASSLGPEGSTNEQFF. CDR3 DNA: TGTGCCAGCAGCTTAGGGCCGGAGGGCTCAACCAATGAGCAGTTCTTC.

This clonotype was recorded a few times. The chain joins TRBV7-6 to TRBJ2-3; tentatively, D is TRBD1 (5 bases). Looked up from germline, CDR1 is SGHVS and CDR2 is FNYEAQ. This CDR3 is built from 16 residues. The V gene lost 3 bases and the J gene lost 5 bases, with 18 bases spanning the gap. CDR3 coding DNA: TGTGCCAGCAGCTTCTGGGGCAGGGCCTCTGGAGATACGCAGTATTTT. Amino acid sequence: CASSFWGRASGDTQYF.

This clonotype was counted a few times. The rearrangement joins TRBV20-1 to TRBJ2-1, with D maybe TRBD1 (6 bases). The CDR3 consists of 15 residues. Germline V lookup: CDR1 DFQATT, CDR2 SNEGSKA (reference sequence). V shed 1 base and J shed 6 bases, with 16 bases lying between them. The CDR3 DNA sequence: TGCAGTGCTAGAGCCAGGGGCCAGCTAATCAATGAGCAGTTCTTC. As protein: CSARARGQLINEQFF.

The chain employs TRBV28 and TRBJ2-5; the D gene is possibly TRBD1 (6 bases). Trimming removed 6 bases from V and 2 bases from J, with 19 bases in between. The CDR3 has 16 residues. Germline CDR1 reads MDHEN; CDR2 reads SYDVKM. CDR3 nucleotide sequence: TGTGCCAGCAGCCAAACCCGAAGGGACATACAAGAGACCCAGTACTTC. Translated: CASSQTRRDIQETQYF.

The genes are TRBV15 and TRBJ2-2; D is perhaps TRBD1 (6 bases). Trimming removed 8 bases at V and 5 bases at J, with 9 bases between. Germline V lookup: CDR1 LNHNV, CDR2 YYDKDF (reference sequence). The CDR3 sequence is 12 residues long. As DNA, the CDR3 is TGTGCCACCCACAGGGAAACCGGGGAGCTGTTTTTT. This encodes CATHRETGELFF.

This clonotype was recorded a few times. The genes are TRBV12-3 or TRBV12-4 and TRBJ1-2; D not resolved. Trimming removed 6 bases from V and 5 bases from J, with 10 bases in between. This CDR3 region has 12 residues. CDR3 DNA sequence: TGTGCCAGCAGCCCGACCAGTTATGGCTACACCTTC. Translation: CASSPTSYGYTF.

This clonotype was seen a few times. The chain is built from TRBV12-3 or TRBV12-4 and TRBJ1-6; D ambiguous. Trimming removed 3 bases from V and 5 bases from J, with 11 bases in between. The CDR3 is 15 residues long. The CDR3 DNA is TGTGCCAGCAGTTTGGAAGGCAGACATAATTCACCCCTCCACTTT. It codes for CASSLEGRHNSPLHF.

This clonotype was recorded many times. This rearrangement joins TRBV6-5 to TRBJ1-1; 8 bases fit TRBD1. Germline CDR1 reads MNHEY; CDR2 reads SVGAGI. The ends lost 4 bases at V and 3 bases at J; junction bases unmatched: 4. This CDR3 spans 14 amino acids. The CDR3 DNA reads TGTGCCAGCAGTTGGTCGACAGGGGACACTGAAGCTTTCTTT. Translated, it gives CASSWSTGDTEAFF.

The J gene is TRBJ2-7, the V gene TRBV6-5, with 8 bases matching TRBD1. Germline CDR1 reads MNHEY; CDR2 reads SVGAGI. The CDR3 has 14 residues. J gave up 7 bases and V 0 bases, and 5 bases lay outside the gene matches. CDR3 DNA: TGTGCCAGCAGTTACTCGGGACAGGCTGTGGAGCAGTACTTC. The encoded protein is CASSYSGQAVEQYF.

There are a few counts of this clonotype. The rearrangement joins TRBV6-1 to TRBJ2-1, with 7 bases fitting TRBD2. V was pared by 6 bases and J by 8 bases, with 10 bases of the junction left unmatched. The CDR3 sequence is 14 residues long. Germline V gene lookup returns CDR1 MNHNS and CDR2 SASEGT. CDR3 bases: TGTGCCAGCAGCAGGGAGGGTTGGGCTGATGAGCAGTTCTTC. This sequence encodes CASSREGWADEQFF.

As DNA, the CDR3 is TGTGCCAGCAGCCCCTGGGACAGGCAATACGAGCAGTACTTC. Translated: CASSPWDRQYEQYF. The V call is TRBV9, the J call TRBJ2-7, with TRBD1 matching over 8 bases. The junction had 7 bases not matched to a gene; V was cut back by 4 bases and J by 4 bases. The germline V gene has CDR1 SGDLS and CDR2 YYNGEE. There are 14 residues in the CDR3.

This sequence joins TRBV11-2 and TRBJ2-3; D is unclear. The CDR3 runs 13 residues. V lost 5 bases and J lost 0, with 6 bases in between. Germline V gene sequence: CDR1 SGHAT, CDR2 FQNNGV. CDR3 in DNA: TGTGCCAGCAGCCAAACTAGCACAGATACGCAGTATTTT. This gives the protein CASSQTSTDTQYF.

This clonotype came up a few times. This chain joins TRBV20-1 and TRBJ2-7; no clear D. The germline V gene encodes CDR1 DFQATT and CDR2 SNEGSKA (reference sequence). This CDR3 region has 11 residues. V was cut by 0 bases and J by 7 bases, with 7 bases left in between. The CDR3 reads CSAREGKEQYF. For the CDR3, the DNA is TGCAGTGCTAGAGAAGGAAAGGAGCAGTACTTC.

This clonotype was picked up a small number of times. CDR3 region: CASRMSSSYEQYF. CDR3 coding DNA: TGCGCCAGCAGAATGTCCAGCTCCTACGAGCAGTACTTC. The genes are TRBV10-2 and TRBJ2-7; D remains ambiguous. The V gene's germline CDR1 is WSHSY and CDR2 SAAADI. The CDR3 contains 13 residues. Between the trimmed V and J ends, which lost 6 bases and 0 bases, there was a span of 9 bases.

The chain recombines TRBV6-1 with TRBJ2-7; 8 bases align to TRBD1. The trim removed 3 bases at V and 3 bases at J, leaving 7 bases unmatched. In germline, CDR1 is MNHNS, CDR2 SASEGT. The CDR3 consists of 15 residues. The CDR3 nucleotides read TGTGCCAGCAGTGACAGGGGGCGCGGGTTCTACGAGCAGTACTTC. Protein product: CASSDRGRGFYEQYF.

This clonotype was seen only a few times. The chain employs TRBV7-2 and TRBJ1-2; D may be TRBD1 (6 bases). The CDR3 is 16 residues long. Trimming took off 3 bases at V and 4 bases at J, with 18 bases between the two ends. CDR1 SGHTA and CDR2 FQGNSA come from the germline V gene. The CDR3 nucleotides are TGTGCCAGCAGCTTCCGTCCACAGGGCGTCGTCTATGGCTACACCTTC. Its translation is CASSFRPQGVVYGYTF. The entire variable domain, with the rest obtained from reference TRBV7-2 and TRBJ1-2, is as follows: GAGVSQSPSNKVTEKGKDVELRCDPISGHTALYWYRQSLGQGLEFLIYFQGNSAPDKSGLPSDRFSAERTGGSVSTLTIQRTQQEDSAVYLCASSFRPQGVVYGYTFGSGTRLTVV.

This chain connects TRBV2 to TRBJ1-5; no clear D gene. Per germline, CDR1 SNHLY and CDR2 FYNNEI. The CDR3 covers 14 residues. V was pared by 7 bases and J by 2 bases, with 12 bases between. The CDR3 region is CASIGESGNQPQHF. In DNA, the CDR3 is TGTGCCAGCATTGGGGAGTCGGGCAATCAGCCCCAGCATTTT.